This TCR beta chain was found in a study of radiation and T cells in renal cell carcinoma. The CDR3 runs to 12 residues. The V gene's germline CDR1 is SNHLY and CDR2 FYNNEI. The V end lost 10 bases, the J end lost 2 bases, and 11 bases lay between the germline ends. Described time point: blood 4 weeks post-SBRT, at nephrectomy. Described treatment: 15 Gy SBRT to primary tumor, nephrectomy 4 weeks later. Radiation-treated patients gave blood at baseline, week 2 and week 4. Measured with immunoSEQ multiplex PCR; TCRdb has only the in-frame clones, and not every one. The profile covers about 40,000 clones, with around four fifths appearing a single time and 25% to 35% taken by the ten largest.

The chain links TRBV2 to TRBJ2-5, with D perhaps matching TRBD1 or TRBD2 (5 bases each). Sequences were derived from blood, sampled from a patient whose treatment included radiotherapy and nephrectomy. The source is a woman aged 70 to 79 with renal cell carcinoma. This chain's CDR3 is CAKGREQETQYF. The CDR3 DNA is TGTGCCAAGGGACGGGAACAAGAGACCCAGTACTTC.